Below are 5 T cell receptor beta chains sequenced from a single sample in a study of T cell responses to AZD1222 COVID-19 vaccine. Repertoires were generated with immunoSEQ multiplex PCR, while TCRdb's copy carries only in-frame clones and drops some. Of about 160,000 clones in the sample, under 95% were seen once. The sample was peripheral blood, taken 28 days after the second AZD1222 dose. These receptors were collected from an adult who received the AZD1222 COVID-19 vaccine.

The chain is built from TRBV7-9 and TRBJ1-1; D may be TRBD1 (6 bases). Germline V lookup: CDR1 SEHNR, CDR2 FQNEAQ (reference sequence). V was cut by 5 bases and J by 1 base, with 14 bases left in between. The CDR3 is 15 residues long. The DNA of the CDR3 is TGTGCCAGCAGCCCCGGGGGGCGGGGGAACACTGAAGCTTTCTTT. Amino acids: CASSPGGRGNTEAFF. The full variable domain, completed using reference TRBV7-9 and TRBJ1-1, is DTGVSQNPRHKITKRGQNVTFRCDPISEHNRLYWYRQTLGQGPEFLTYFQNEAQLEKSRLLSDRFSAERPKGSFSTLEIQRTEQGDSAMYLCASSPGGRGNTEAFFGQGTRLTVV.

The chain couples TRBV6-5 to TRBJ1-1; no clear D gene. The CDR3 is made up of 14 amino acids. Germline V CDR1 and CDR2: MNHEY, SVGAGI. Trimming took 6 bases from V and 4 from J, leaving 15 bases between them. The CDR3 loop is CASRGRVGGTEAFF. CDR3 DNA: TGTGCCAGCAGGGGAAGGGTCGGCGGCACTGAAGCTTTCTTT.

This rearrangement joins TRBV2 to TRBJ1-2; 8 bases are a match to TRBD1. The germline CDR1 and CDR2 sequences are SNHLY and FYNNEI. V gave up 4 bases and J gave up 4 bases; unmatched junction bases: 8. The CDR3 consists of 15 residues. The CDR3, as DNA: TGTGCCAGCAGTGGCTTCGGGACAGGCCCCTATGGCTACACCTTC. Translated, it gives CASSGFGTGPYGYTF. Looking up the rest from reference TRBV2 and TRBJ1-2 gives the full variable domain: EPEVTQTPSHQVTQMGQEVILRCVPISNHLYFYWYRQILGQKVEFLVSFYNNEISEKSEIFDDQFSVERPDGSNFTLKIRSTKLEDSAMYFCASSGFGTGPYGYTFGSGTRLTVV.

The gene calls are TRBV3-1 (or the pseudogene TRBV3-2) and TRBJ1-1; tentatively, D is TRBD1 (6 bases). The CDR3 loop spans 16 amino acids. CDR1 and CDR2 from the germline V gene are LGHDT and YNNKEL (reference sequence). Deletions cut 0 bases from V and 5 bases from J, with 16 bases between. In nucleotides, the CDR3 is TGTGCCAGCAGCCAAGATCACTCGGGGGGCCGAACTGAAGCTTTCTTT. Amino acids: CASSQDHSGGRTEAFF.

The chain uses TRBV5-1 and TRBJ1-1; D is undetermined. Germline V gene sequence: CDR1 SGHRS, CDR2 YFSETQ. CDR3 length equals 16 residues. V shed 0 bases and J shed 2 bases, with 14 bases lying between them. This CDR3 is CASSLDPGQANTEAFF. The CDR3 DNA reads TGCGCCAGCAGCTTGGATCCCGGCCAGGCCAACACTGAAGCTTTCTTT.